The clone carrying this T cell receptor beta chain turned up a few times. This specimen comes from a study of T cell changes during pregnancy in multiple sclerosis. Sequenced by immunoSEQ multiplex PCR; TCRdb stores in-frame clones only, minus some. The data contain approximately 59,000 clones, about 93% of them singletons. Germline V CDR1 and CDR2: WNHNN, SYGVQD (reference sequence). V was pared by 2 bases and J by 5 bases, with 15 bases between. The CDR3 has 15 residues. Sequencing was performed on peripheral blood, taken in the third trimester of pregnancy. This TCR derives from a female donor in good health, enrolled as a control in a pregnancy study. This rearrangement joins TRBV10-1 to TRBJ2-5, with D possibly matching TRBD1 (5 bases). DNA of the CDR3: TGCGCCAGCAGTGAGAGGACACGGATTTTTGAGACCCAGTACTTC. As protein: CASSERTRIFETQYF.